This T cell receptor beta chain is from a study of shared clonotypes between healthy human individuals. Points from the study as a whole: A small donor pool kept down the genetic and exposure-history diversity that was represented.

The V segment lost 4 bases and the J segment 8 bases; nucleotides outside the gene matches: 14. Germline V gene sequence: CDR1 MDHEN, CDR2 SYDVKM. There are 16 residues in the CDR3. Only Caucasian adults living in Nashville, Tennessee served as donors. The table lists this clone with many counts. Antigen unknown. Other nucleotide sequences from this sample produce the same CDR3. Generated by immunoSEQ multiplex PCR, the TCRdb table keeps only in-frame clones and is missing some. The sample yields hundreds of thousands of clones, around 78% seen once. The sequence derives from a woman aged 40-49 years in good health. Some clones in this sample may be carry-over from other donors' samples. The rearrangement links TRBV28 to TRBJ1-2; the match to TRBD1 covers 9 bases. The material sequenced was PBMCs. The CDR3 protein is CASSSPGQGGVGGYTF. CDR3 bases: TGTGCCAGCAGTTCCCCGGGACAGGGTGGCGTCGGCGGCTACACCTTC.